This paragraph covers one TCR beta chain sequence. The source of the sample is a study of cytomegalovirus exposure and HLA in healthy donors. Germline V gene lookup returns CDR1 SGHAT and CDR2 FQNNGV. The CDR3 is made up of 14 amino acids. The V end lost 1 base, the J end lost 5 bases, and 12 bases lay between the germline ends. Use of 60 Vbeta and 13 Jbeta primers characterized the PCR. Only in-frame clones appear in the TCRdb table, and some are missing; sequencing was by immunoSEQ multiplex PCR. The sample includes 140,000 to 150,000 clones, approximately 80% of them seen just once. The specimen was PBMCs. The V gene is TRBV11-2, the J gene TRBJ2-7; no definite D call. This receptor was taken from a woman between 18 and 29 years old in good health and CMV-seropositive. CDR3 DNA sequence: TGTGCCAGCAGCTTAGGCAGTCCCACGAACGAGCAGTACTTC. Translation: CASSLGSPTNEQYF.